This T cell receptor (beta chain) was observed in a study of T-cell memory formation after mild COVID-19. TCRdb processed the 5' RACE reads anew with MiXCR; each CDR3 protein has one entry. The sample holds about 420,000 distinct CDR3 sequences, 20% to 30% seen once. With 2 bases removed from V and 6 bases from J, the gap between germline ends came to 9 bases. The CDR3 is 12 residues long. Germline assignment: CDR1 SGHRS and CDR2 YFSETQ. The TCR was taken from an adult woman who had mild COVID-19 (a few samples of this study predate the infection). Cell type and time point are not known. The V gene is TRBV5-1, the J gene TRBJ2-7; D may be TRBD1 (5 bases). Input material: PBMCs or a T cell subset sorted from them (not recorded which). Here the CDR3 reads CASSLKGLEQYF. The CDR3 DNA reads TGCGCCAGCAGCTTAAAGGGGCTCGAGCAGTACTTC.